The T cell receptor beta chain described here comes from a study of blood T cell repertoires in COVID-19. Study details: Material from acute and convalescent COVID-19 was sourced from the United States, Italy and Spain. T cells, B-cell-depleted T cells, or PBMCs supplied cDNA or gDNA.

In the original processing: Amplification with reference gene primers provided the estimates of nucleated cell counts. This table comes from immunoSEQ multiplex PCR, and its TCRdb copy is limited to in-frame clones, with some not included. The DNA was the basis for D and trimming; V, J and clone size are from that table. The sample lists 300,000 to 400,000 clones, around 87% occurring once. This TCR derives from a woman between 50 and 59 years old who had recovered from COVID-19. Sequencing used peripheral blood.

CDR3 residues: CATNSPPGLAYAGELFF. The CDR3 nucleotides read TGTGCCACTAACTCCCCACCGGGACTAGCATACGCCGGGGAGCTGTTTTTT. This rearrangement joins TRBV28 to TRBJ2-2; 9 bases agree with TRBD2. V shed 10 bases, J shed 6 bases, and the junction held 18 bases outside the gene matches. There are 17 residues in the CDR3. The germline V gene encodes CDR1 MDHEN and CDR2 SYDVKM.